This entry is about one T cell receptor beta chain. This clonotype was counted ten times or more. What antigen it recognizes has not been identified. No per-base quality is available; no much larger clone lies one base away. The CDR1 and CDR2 encoded by the germline V gene are SQVTM and ANQGSEA. Trimming removed 7 bases from V and 1 base from J, leaving 13 bases between the germline ends. Counted from cysteine to phenylalanine, this CDR3 has 13 amino acids. CDR3 DNA is the only sequence kept; it has 39 bases, read in frame from the first base. Explained via the paper, the time point label denotes: sample taken at primary tumor resection. The donors were more than 60 patients from the lung TRACERx cohort who had early-stage, untreated non-small cell lung cancer. Whole RNA extracted from tumor and nontumor lung tissue, or from cryopreserved PBMC samples, was used for TCR sequencing without cell sorting. Only patients for whom sufficient RNA was available from at least two tumor regions were selected for TCR sequencing.

Libraries were made using 5' RACE. The sample was run on a NextSeq 500. In the TCR library protocol, a unique molecular identifier was attached to each TCR cDNA molecule so that PCR and sequencing errors could be corrected. On the study's bioinformatics: TCR identification, UMI-based error correction and CDR3 extraction were performed with Decombinator tools. TCRs above a frequency of 2 per 1,000, corresponding to the top 1% of the tumor frequency distribution, were defined as expanded. Renyi diversity was calculated using the R vegan package after each repertoire was subsampled 100 times to 5,000 TCRs. To build CDR3 similarity networks, amino acid triplet string-kernel similarity was used, and CDR3s were connected when their pairwise similarity was above 0.82. The public reads were reprocessed in TCRdb via fastp at Q25 and MiXCR, keeping in-frame beta chains. For every CDR3 protein sequence, its rows merge into one entry that carries the most common genes and DNA. TCRdb, rather than the study authors, made the V and J calls. In this sample the table shows under 30,000 distinct CDR3 sequences, about 4.7% of which occur a single time. The top ten clonotypes cover under 6.5% of the sample.

The entry originates in a study of spatial heterogeneity in lung cancer (dated by TCRdb to 2018 to 2020). Study-level background: Beta-chain transcripts were consistently detected in greater numbers than alpha-chain transcripts, which likely reflects a higher abundance of beta-chain transcripts. In the raw uncorrected reads, each unique combination of TCR and UMI appeared more than ten times on average. TCR alpha and beta repertoires were quantitatively compared across multiple tumor regions, matched nontumor lung and blood in non-small cell lung cancer. Nonsynonymous mutation counts, determined by whole-exome sequencing of tumor tissue, were related to TCR repertoire features. At surgery, both alpha and beta chains were TCR-sequenced in roughly 230 tumor regions, over 61 matched nontumor lung samples and some 56 PBMC samples. On the study overall, not on this receptor specifically: Additional single-cell paired TCR alpha and beta sequencing was considered necessary to confirm, at a functional level, the hypothesis that regional TCRs recognize regional mutations. Ubiquitous expanded tumor TCRs were detected in blood more often at tumor resection than at routine follow-up.

Here the sequenced sample was PBMCs, taken at surgery. The receptor's source is a male donor with early-stage non-small cell lung cancer. The chain uses TRBV29-1 and TRBJ1-1; a weak D assignment points to TRBD1 (5 bases agree). The DNA reads TGCAGCGCAGACAGCGGCCCGAACACTGAAGCTTTCTTT. The resulting protein is CSADSGPNTEAFF. Where the CDR3 stops, the reference TRBV29-1 and TRBJ1-1 genes take over; the full variable domain is SAVISQKPSRDICQRGTSLTIQCQVDSQVTMMFWYRQQPGQSLTLIATANQGSEATYESGFVIDKFPISRPNLTFSTLTVSNMSPEDSSIYLCSADSGPNTEAFFGQGTRLTVV.